These 15 T cell receptor beta chains were sequenced from one sample in a study of blood T cell repertoires in COVID-19. Some clones are missing from TCRdb's copy, which holds only in-frame ones; the method was immunoSEQ multiplex PCR. Among about 240,000 clones, more than 75% were seen once, and the ten largest hold approximately 6.8%. Sequenced input: peripheral blood. The receptors come from a woman in her 70s with active or convalescent COVID-19.

This chain connects TRBV4-3 to TRBJ2-7; possible D gene TRBD2, 6 bases. This CDR3 has 17 amino acids. V lost 1 base and J lost 2, with 18 bases in between. The germline gives CDR1 LGHNA, CDR2 YSLEER. The CDR3 DNA sequence: TGCGCCAGCAGCCAAGGGAGGGCAATTGATGGTGCCTACGAGCAGTACTTC. Encoded protein: CASSQGRAIDGAYEQYF.

The chain combines TRBV19 with TRBJ2-1, with TRBD2 matching 8 bases. CDR3 size: 16 residues. From germline, CDR1 is LNHDA and CDR2 SQIVND (reference sequence). J lost 6 bases, V lost 4 bases, and 11 bases had no gene match. CDR3 nucleotides: TGTGCCAGTAGTAAAGTCGGGGGGGCCAAGTTCAATGAGCAGTTCTTC. Encoded protein: CASSKVGGAKFNEQFF.

The CDR3 DNA follows: TGTGCCAGCAGCCAACCTGAGGACAGCGACTGCGAGCAGTACTTC. It yields the protein CASSQPEDSDCEQYF. V is TRBV3-1 (or the pseudogene TRBV3-2) and J is TRBJ2-7; TRBD1 is a possible D gene (6 bases). The germline V gene has CDR1 LGHDT and CDR2 YNNKEL (reference sequence). V lost 2 bases and J lost 6, with 17 bases in between. CDR3 size: 15 residues.

V usage is TRBV25-1 and J usage is TRBJ1-5; D may be TRBD1 (6 bases). The CDR3 contains 15 residues. CDR1 is MGHDK and CDR2 is SYGVNS in the germline V gene. V lost 4 bases and J lost 7, with 17 bases in between. CDR3: CASSGGSGVEQPQHF. In DNA, the CDR3 is TGTGCCAGCAGTGGGGGGTCAGGGGTGGAACAGCCCCAGCATTTT.

The rearrangement links TRBV11-2 to TRBJ1-1, with a possible D match to TRBD1 (6 bases). The germline V gene encodes CDR1 SGHAT and CDR2 FQNNGV. V lost 5 bases and J 5 bases, leaving 15 bases between the germline ends. The CDR3 loop spans 14 amino acids. The DNA for the CDR3 is TGTGCCAGCAGCGCTCAGGGGAGGGGGACTGAAGCTTTCTTT. Encoded protein: CASSAQGRGTEAFF. Using reference TRBV11-2 and TRBJ1-1 for the parts outside the CDR3, the full variable domain is EAGVAQSPRYKIIEKRQSVAFWCNPISGHATLYWYQQILGQGPKLLIQFQNNGVVDDSQLPKDRFSAERLKGVDSTLKIQPAKLEDSAVYLCASSAQGRGTEAFFGQGTRLTVV.

The V gene is TRBV6-2 or TRBV6-3, the J gene TRBJ1-1; no reliable D call. The germline V gene encodes CDR1 MNHEY and CDR2 SVGEGT. Trimming took off 3 bases at V and 3 bases at J, with 11 bases between the two ends. This CDR3 comprises 14 residues. The CDR3 protein is CASSYYHEDTEAFF. In DNA, the CDR3 is TGTGCCAGCAGTTATTATCACGAGGACACTGAAGCTTTCTTT.

The genes are TRBV5-4 and TRBJ2-3; no clear D gene. The ends were cut back, 2 bases at V and 2 bases at J, with 6 bases in the middle. Germline loops: CDR1 SGHNT, CDR2 YYREEE (reference sequence). CDR3 length: 13 amino acids. The CDR3 nucleotides are TGTGCCAGCAGCTTCGGGTTCACAGATACGCAGTATTTT. This translates into CASSFGFTDTQYF.

CDR3 amino acids: CASSTMDRQGPPLHF. Here the CDR3 DNA reads TGTGCCAGCAGTACGATGGACAGGCAAGGGCCACCCCTCCACTTT. The chain uses TRBV6-5 and TRBJ1-6, with 7 positions matching TRBD1. The V gene's germline CDR1 is MNHEY and CDR2 SVGAGI. Trimming took 5 bases from V and 11 from J; bases not matched to a gene: 12. The CDR3 contains 15 residues.

The genes are TRBV10-3 and TRBJ1-2; D might be TRBD1 (6 bases). The V end lost 7 bases, the J end lost 2 bases, and 20 bases lay between the germline ends. The CDR3 covers 16 residues. Germline lookup yields CDR1 ENHRY and CDR2 SYGVKD. The CDR3: CAINGGGGARNYGYTF. In DNA form, the CDR3 reads TGTGCCATCAATGGTGGTGGGGGGGCTCGGAACTATGGCTACACCTTC.

V and J are TRBV27 and TRBJ1-1; TRBD1 is a possible D gene (6 bases). Germline V gene data show CDR1 as MNHEY and CDR2 as SMNVEV (reference sequence). Trimming cost V 5 bases and J 6 bases, with 13 bases left between them. This CDR3 contains 13 residues. The CDR3 sequence is CASSPAGAAEAFF. The CDR3 bases are TGTGCCAGCAGTCCCGCAGGGGCTGCTGAAGCTTTCTTT.

The rearrangement uses TRBV19 and TRBJ1-4, with 8 nucleotides matching TRBD1. Germline CDR1 LNHDA, CDR2 SQIVND (reference sequence). There are 15 residues in the CDR3. V trimming: 3 bases; J trimming: 7 bases; junction bases outside the gene matches: 7. The CDR3 nucleotides read TGTGCCAGTAGTATTCGCCAGGGGGCGGTTGAAAAACTGTTTTTT. It codes for CASSIRQGAVEKLFF. Complete variable domain (other parts from reference TRBV19 and TRBJ1-4): DGGITQSPKYLFRKEGQNVTLSCEQNLNHDAMYWYRQDPGQGLRLIYYSQIVNDFQKGDIAEGYSVSREKKESFPLTVTSAQKNPTAFYLCASSIRQGAVEKLFFGSGTQLSVL.

The rearrangement links TRBV6-2 or TRBV6-3 to TRBJ1-2; D gene uncertain. Looked up from germline, CDR1 is MNHEY and CDR2 is SVGEGT. V lost 5 bases to trimming and J lost 1 base, with 8 bases between them. The CDR3 is made up of 13 amino acids. CDR3 DNA sequence: TGTGCCAGCAGTCTACAGATTAACTATGGCTACACCTTC. It translates to CASSLQINYGYTF.

The chain links TRBV24-1 to TRBJ2-3; perhaps TRBD1 as D (8 bases). The V gene's germline CDR1 is KGHDR and CDR2 SFDVKD. V was clipped by 5 bases and J by 4 bases, with 15 bases between them. The CDR3 covers 15 residues. CDR3 region: CATSVTGGRADTQYF. The CDR3 nucleotides are TGTGCCACCAGTGTTACAGGGGGGAGGGCAGATACGCAGTATTTT.

V is TRBV7-2 and J is TRBJ1-3; weak D call: TRBD1 (6 bases). This CDR3 has 15 amino acids. Trimming took off 1 base at V and 2 bases at J, with 9 bases between the two ends. Germline V gene sequence: CDR1 SGHTA, CDR2 FQGNSA. The DNA of the CDR3 is TGTGCCAGCAGCTTAGTCGCAGGGGCTGGAAACACCATATATTTT. This encodes CASSLVAGAGNTIYF.

The chain couples TRBV27 to TRBJ2-1; 8 nucleotides align to TRBD2. The CDR3 is 15 amino acids. Per the germline V gene, CDR1 is MNHEY and CDR2 is SMNVEV (reference sequence). V lost 6 bases and J lost 10; bases outside the gene matches: 14. In nucleotides, the CDR3 is TGTGCCAGCAGCCCCCTGGGGACGGGGGGGCCCGAGCAGTTCTTC. Amino acids: CASSPLGTGGPEQFF.